The 7 T cell receptor beta chains given below trace back to one sample, sequenced in a study of graft-versus-host responses after intestinal transplantation. The data were produced by immunoSEQ multiplex PCR, yet TCRdb's version contains in-frame clones alone and is incomplete. Of under 45,000 clones in the sample, 85% to 90% are singletons; the top ten hold around 7%. Sequences were derived from PBMCs, sampled 267 days after transplant. The receptors were gathered from a human patient who received an intestinal transplant, so some T cells may come from the graft donor.

The chain is built from TRBV12-5 and TRBJ1-2; no definite D call. V was cut by 0 bases and J by 4 bases, with 9 bases left in between. CDR1 LGHNT and CDR2 FRNRAP come from the germline V gene. The length of the CDR3 is 14 residues. The CDR3 region has the DNA TGTGCTAGTGGTTTGGTACAGACTTTCTATGGCTACACCTTC. This sequence encodes CASGLVQTFYGYTF.

The rearrangement uses TRBV18 and TRBJ1-6; D remains ambiguous. This CDR3 spans 15 amino acids. Germline loops: CDR1 KGHSH, CDR2 LQKENI. V was shortened by 2 bases and J by 6 bases, with 11 bases between the two germline ends. DNA for the CDR3: TGTGCCAGCTCACCAAATCCAGGAGCTAATTCACCCCTCCACTTT. This translates into CASSPNPGANSPLHF.

The V call is TRBV6-1, the J call TRBJ2-3; tentatively, D is TRBD2 (6 bases). CDR1 and CDR2 (germline): MNHNS, SASEGT. V lost 5 bases to trimming and J lost 3 bases, with 15 bases between them. This CDR3 contains 15 residues. CDR3 in amino acids: CASSPLGGRTDTQYF. The CDR3 DNA sequence: TGTGCCAGCAGTCCCCTGGGGGGAAGAACAGATACGCAGTATTTT.

With respect to this clone: One end of the junction is discordant with germline, which a read error may explain. The chain carries TRBV5-5 and TRBJ1-3; D not resolved. The germline V gene encodes CDR1 SGHKS and CDR2 YYEKEE (reference sequence). CDR3 size: 14 residues. The CDR3 bases are TGCGCCAGCAGCTTTTATGGATCTGGAAGCACCATATATTTT. Translating it yields CASSFYGSGSTIYF.

The chain carries TRBV6-5 and TRBJ1-1, with D unclear. Germline CDR1 is MNHEY and CDR2 is SVGAGI. The CDR3 consists of 12 residues. Trimming cost V 5 bases and J 8 bases, with 12 bases left between them. The DNA for the CDR3 is TGTGCCAGCAGTGGGCCGGGCCAAGAAGCTTTCTTT. Protein sequence: CASSGPGQEAFF.

Concerning this clone: One junction end does not reproduce the germline sequence, and a read error may be involved. The V and J genes are TRBV30 and TRBJ2-1; the match to TRBD2 covers 15 bases. Per the germline V gene, CDR1 is GTSNPN and CDR2 is SVGIG (reference sequence). This CDR3 contains 16 residues. CDR3 DNA: TGTGCCTGGAGTTTCTGGACTAGCGGGGGGGCCAATGGGCAGTTCTTC. Translated, it gives CAWSFWTSGGANGQFF.

This clone came up once. The gene calls are TRBV19 and TRBJ2-3; 7 bases agree with TRBD2. The CDR3 loop spans 15 amino acids. Unmatched junction bases numbered 9, after V lost 3 bases and J lost 6 bases. Germline-derived CDR1 and CDR2 are LNHDA and SQIVND (reference sequence). CDR3 sequence (DNA): TGTGCCAGTAGTATCGGGGGGTTGGATGGGGATACGCAGTATTTT. Protein: CASSIGGLDGDTQYF.